This record covers a single TCR beta chain. Data came from immunoSEQ multiplex PCR; TCRdb stores just in-frame clones and leaves some out. The sample holds tens of thousands of clones, more than 75% seen once. The data were taken from a study of technical replicates of blood from several donors. Germline V lookup: CDR1 SGHNT, CDR2 YYREEE (reference sequence). The CDR3 extends over 13 amino acids. The V gene lost 1 base and the J gene lost 8 bases, with 9 bases spanning the gap. The receptor was derived from a human donor in good health. Some clones in this sample may be carry-over from other donors' samples. V is TRBV5-4 and J is TRBJ2-2, with D tentatively TRBD2 (5 bases). Source material: PBMCs. CDR3 nucleotides: TGTGCCAGCAGCTTGTCACCGGGGGGGGAGCTGTTTTTT. Protein product: CASSLSPGGELFF. The entire variable domain, with the rest obtained from reference TRBV5-4 and TRBJ2-2, is as follows: ETGVTQSPTHLIKTRGQQVTLRCSSQSGHNTVSWYQQALGQGPQFIFQYYREEENGRGNFPPRFSGLQFPNYSSELNVNALELDDSALYLCASSLSPGGELFFGEGSRLTVL.